A selection of T cell receptor beta chains follows, all from one sample in a study of blood T cell repertoires in COVID-19. Repertoires were generated with immunoSEQ multiplex PCR, while TCRdb's copy carries only in-frame clones and drops some. The data hold around 78,000 clones, with 88% observed a single time. Sequenced input: peripheral blood. The receptors were gathered from a human donor in a cohort sampled during active COVID-19. Both conserved end residues are part of each CDR3. D genes are given only for firm matches. Clone size is given for some rows only: seen once, a few or many times, or a class if the clone is expanded.

J	size	V	D	DNA	CDR3
TRBJ2-2	NA	TRBV6-5	TRBD2	TGTGCCAGCTCCACCGGGGGGTCTTTCGCCGGGGAGCTGTTTTTT	CASSTGGSFAGELFF
TRBJ2-7	NA	TRBV7-2	TRBD2	TGTGCCAGCAGCCCCCGACTAGCGGGAAACTACGAGCAGTACTTC	CASSPRLAGNYEQYF
TRBJ2-5	NA	TRBV18	NA	TGTGCCAGCTCAGATTCCGACGGAGAAGAGACCCAGTACTTC	CASSDSDGEETQYF
TRBJ2-6	once	TRBV7-6	TRBD1	TGTGCCAGCAGCCCACTAGAACAGGGGGCGCTAGGGGCCAACGTCCTGACTTTC	CASSPLEQGALGANVLTF
TRBJ1-2	NA	TRBV18	NA	TGTGCCAGCTCACCAGGGGGGGACTATGGCTACACCTTC	CASSPGGDYGYTF
TRBJ2-2	NA	TRBV6-4	NA	TGTGCCAGATACTTGGACACAACGAACACCGGGGAGCTGTTTTTT	CARYLDTTNTGELFF
TRBJ1-1	few	TRBV5-1	TRBD1	TGCGCCAGCAGCTCCGCAGGGGGCACTGAAGCTTTCTTT	CASSSAGGTEAFF
TRBJ1-2	NA	TRBV6-6	NA	TGTGCCAGCAGTTACTCGCCGGGGGGTGGCTACACCTTC	CASSYSPGGGYTF
TRBJ2-3	NA	TRBV5-1	TRBD2	TGCGCCAGCAGCTCCAATAGCGGGAGGAGCACAGATACGCAGTATTTT	CASSSNSGRSTDTQYF
TRBJ2-1	NA	TRBV28	NA	TGTGCCAGCAGTTTAGCAGGGGCCTACAATGAGCAGTTCTTC	CASSLAGAYNEQFF
TRBJ1-4	once	TRBV10-3	NA	TGTGCCATCAGTGAGCCAGGGAAGGAGGGGAATGAAAAACTGTTTTTT	CAISEPGKEGNEKLFF
TRBJ1-1	few	TRBV6-5	TRBD1	TGTGCCAGCAGTTACTCCCCGGGACAGGGGGCTGGCGAAGCTTTCTTT	CASSYSPGQGAGEAFF
TRBJ2-2	NA	TRBV11-3	NA	TGTGCCAGCAGCTTAGCCGGGACGAACACCGGGGAGCTGTTTTTT	CASSLAGTNTGELFF
TRBJ1-3	once	TRBV4-1	NA	TGCGCCAGCAGCCAAGCCGGCACGGGGAGGGAAAACACCATATATTTT	CASSQAGTGRENTIYF
TRBJ1-4	NA	TRBV2	NA	TGTGCCAGCAGTTACACCCAAACCAACGAAAAACTGTTTTTT	CASSYTQTNEKLFF
TRBJ2-7	once	TRBV30	NA	TGTGCCTGGAGTGTGGAGTACGAGCAGTACTTC	CAWSVEYEQYF
TRBJ2-1	NA	TRBV24-1	NA	TGTGCCACCAGTGATTTTAACACCTTCAATGAGCAGTTCTTC	CATSDFNTFNEQFF
TRBJ2-7	few	TRBV5-4	NA	TGTGCCAGCAGCTTGGCGGCGGGAAGTAATTACGAGCAGTACTTC	CASSLAAGSNYEQYF
TRBJ2-3	NA	TRBV5-1	TRBD2	TGCGCCAGCAGCCCTTCTAGCGGGGGGGCTCACACAGATACGCAGTATTTT	CASSPSSGGAHTDTQYF
TRBJ1-1	NA	TRBV9	NA	TGTGCCAGCAGCGTTTTTACGGGGGGGACTGAAGCTTTCTTT	CASSVFTGGTEAFF
TRBJ2-1	few	TRBV27	NA	TGTGCCAGCAGAACAGGGCTTTCCACGTCCTACAATGAGCAGTTCTTC	CASRTGLSTSYNEQFF
TRBJ2-1	NA	TRBV6-4	TRBD2	TGTGCCAGCAGTGAGACTAGCGGGAGGGGGAATGAGCAGTTCTTC	CASSETSGRGNEQFF
TRBJ1-5	NA	TRBV15	TRBD1	TGTGCCACCAGCAGAGAAGGGAACGACAGGGTTAATCAGCCCCAGCATTTT	CATSREGNDRVNQPQHF
TRBJ2-7	NA	TRBV9	NA	TGTGCCAGCAGCCCTACGGGGTACGAGCAGTACTTC	CASSPTGYEQYF